This paragraph covers one T cell receptor (beta chain) sequence. Its antigen is still unknown. The data were obtained in a study of identical twins. Each cDNA held unique molecular identifiers, and template switching gave it a universal primer site. TCRdb re-called the 5' RACE reads with MiXCR, one entry per CDR3 protein. The table includes approximately 550,000 distinct CDR3 sequences, around 22% detected once. Whole-study results and caveats: When twins shared out-of-frame alpha sequences, those sequences had excess low generation probability.

This sample also belongs to another study, concerning yellow fever vaccine responses in identical twins.

This TCR came from a woman younger than 30 in good health. The sequencing input was CD4+ T cells sorted from blood.

The CDR3 DNA sequence: TGTGCCAGCAGTAGACTAGCGGGGGGGCGGGCAGATACGCAGTATTTT. It translates to CASSRLAGGRADTQYF. J is TRBJ2-3 and V is TRBV6-1; TRBD2 agrees at 14 bases. In germline, CDR1 is MNHNS, CDR2 SASEGT. The CDR3 totals 16 residues. V dropped 5 bases and J dropped 4; count of bases not matched to a gene: 5.